This record covers a single TCR beta chain. The sample belongs to a study of T cell responses to AZD1222 COVID-19 vaccine. Background on the study: Pooling covered second doses at about 4 or about 12 weeks.

Profiling relied on immunoSEQ multiplex PCR, and the TCRdb table lists in-frame clones only, not all of them. This table holds roughly 79,000 clones, 70% to 80% found once. The CDR3 spans 16 residues. Germline CDR1 is LNHDA and CDR2 is SQIVND (reference sequence). V dropped 3 bases and J dropped 2 bases, with 14 bases sitting between them. The chain employs TRBV19 and TRBJ1-5; no clear D. This material consisted of peripheral blood, taken on day 0 of AZD1222 vaccination. This TCR derives from an adult in good health. The CDR3 region has the DNA TGTGCCAGTAGTATTGGCAACTTAATTGGCAATCAGCCCCAGCATTTT. Amino acid sequence: CASSIGNLIGNQPQHF.